The TCR beta chain under discussion was sequenced for a study of immunodeficiency (dated by TCRdb to the late 2010s). Regarding the complete study: The repertoires were analyzed to search for VDJ recombination defects and oligoclonality. Summary of the overall study and its limitations: In the entropy comparisons of patients versus healthy controls, patients were shown as n=3 (open circles), and an effect on thymic development was only suggested as possible. Severe oligoclonality, as judged by top-100 and total clonotype frequencies, was observed in patient CD8+ T cells but not in patient CD4+ T cells. CD4+ T cell V-J pairing and productive entropy appeared similar between patients and controls.

Before TCR sequencing, CD3+CD4+ T cells were sorted from fresh PBMCs. About this clone: It has no known antigen specificity. Base qualities are not recorded, but no much larger clone differs from it by a single base.

CDR1 and CDR2 (GTSNPN, SVGIG) derive from the germline V gene (reference sequence). The V and J ends are trimmed by 0 bases and 9 bases, leaving 8 bases between them. The CDR3 sequence holds 11 residues, the cysteine and phenylalanine included. The retained sequence is limited to the CDR3, 33 bases, with the frame set at the first base. Genomic DNA was extracted using the QIAamp DNA Blood Mini Kit and was submitted for immunoSEQ repertoire analysis. Using a standard quantity of genomic DNA template, multiplex PCR was run to amplify the CDR3 regions. PCR products were sequenced on an Illumina platform. From the authors' description of their analysis: Sequences were aligned to a reference, with V, D and J gene definitions taken from IMGT. Closely related sequences were merged by a nearest-neighbor clustering algorithm so that PCR and sequencing errors were removed. V, D and J usage in productive unique and total sequences was analyzed using ImmunoSEQ Analyzer tools and R version 3.6.1. The immuneACCESS repertoire file appears here via TCRdb, limited to in-frame rearrangements. These files lack a portion of the clones; in checked studies, under half of the deficit traces to unresolved V genes, and the cause of the others is not known. V, J and clone size derive from that table, while D and trimming were established from the DNA sequence. Counted in this sample were some 3,900 clones; about 90% of them appeared once. About 3.9% of the sample is in the top ten clones.

The chain is made from TRBV30 and TRBJ1-1; no D gene can be assigned with confidence. The sample was CD4+ T cells from blood. The sequence derives from a human donor in good health. CDR3 sequence: CAWSVRSKAFF. At the DNA level, the sequence is TGTGCCTGGAGTGTACGGTCTAAAGCTTTCTTT.